The 21 T cell receptor beta chains listed next were all sequenced from one sample in a study of cytomegalovirus exposure and HLA in healthy donors. The PCR had 60 Vbeta and 13 Jbeta primers. Using immunoSEQ multiplex PCR, the repertoire was profiled, and TCRdb retains in-frame clones only, with some absent. The sample table includes roughly 46,000 clones. Sequenced input: PBMCs. These receptors originate from a woman aged 40 to 55 in good health and CMV-seronegative.

The chain couples TRBV7-2 to TRBJ2-3; 7 bases agree with TRBD1. The CDR3 is 13 amino acids. Losses at the gene ends were 4 bases for V and 4 bases for J; bases not matched to a gene: 2. The V gene's germline CDR1 is SGHTA and CDR2 FQGNSA. The CDR3 region is CASSSGQADTQYF. CDR3 coding DNA: TGTGCCAGCAGCTCCGGACAGGCAGATACGCAGTATTTT. The whole variable domain, remainder taken from reference TRBV7-2 and TRBJ2-3, is GAGVSQSPSNKVTEKGKDVELRCDPISGHTALYWYRQSLGQGLEFLIYFQGNSAPDKSGLPSDRFSAERTGGSVSTLTIQRTQQEDSAVYLCASSSGQADTQYFGPGTRLTVL.

The chain is built from TRBV28 and TRBJ2-7; TRBD2 might be the D (6 bases). The CDR3 is 15 residues long. Deletions cut 3 bases from V and 0 bases from J, with 12 bases between. Per germline, CDR1 MDHEN and CDR2 SYDVKM. The CDR3 DNA follows: TGTGCCAGCAGTTTGGGTCCGGGGGTCTCCTACGAGCAGTACTTC. This sequence encodes CASSLGPGVSYEQYF.

The chain is built from TRBV18 and TRBJ2-4, with 8 nucleotides matching TRBD1. Germline V gene sequence: CDR1 KGHSH, CDR2 LQKENI. After removal of 0 bases from V and 5 bases from J, the junction contained 0 bases not matched to a gene. The CDR3 contains 14 residues. The CDR3 DNA follows: TGTGCCAGCTCACCACCGGACAGGGAAAACATTCAGTACTTC. Translated: CASSPPDRENIQYF. Based on the CDR3 plus reference TRBV18 and TRBJ2-4, the full variable domain is NAGVMQNPRHLVRRRGQEARLRCSPMKGHSHVYWYRQLPEEGLKFMVYLQKENIIDESGMPKERFSAEFPKEGPSILRIQQVVRGDSAAYFCASSPPDRENIQYFGAGTRLSVL.

V gene TRBV6-6 combines with J gene TRBJ1-5; perhaps TRBD1 as D (5 bases). The CDR3 has 16 amino acids. Germline lookup yields CDR1 MNHNY and CDR2 SVGAGI (reference sequence). The germline V and J ends were trimmed by 8 bases and 0 bases, with 17 bases remaining between them. The CDR3 reads CASSPGGGYSNQPQHF. In DNA form, the CDR3 reads TGTGCCAGCTCCCCGGGCGGGGGATATAGCAATCAGCCCCAGCATTTT.

V is TRBV7-3 and J is TRBJ2-1; possibly TRBD2 for D (6 bases). The V end lost 4 bases, the J end lost 6 bases, and 10 bases lay between the germline ends. CDR3 length: 13 amino acids. Germline CDR1 is SGHTA and CDR2 is FQGTGA. CDR3 in amino acids: CASSSPTSNEQFF. In nucleotides, the CDR3 is TGTGCCAGCAGCTCGCCGACTAGCAATGAGCAGTTCTTC. Supplemented by reference TRBV7-3 and TRBJ2-1, the full variable domain reads GAGVSQTPSNKVTEKGKYVELRCDPISGHTALYWYRQSLGQGPEFLIYFQGTGAADDSGLPNDRFFAVRPEGSVSTLKIQRTERGDSAVYLCASSSPTSNEQFFGPGTRLTVL.

The chain combines TRBV5-5 with TRBJ1-2; tentative D call: TRBD1 (5 bases). CDR1 and CDR2 (germline): SGHKS, YYEKEE (reference sequence). The V gene lost 4 bases and the J gene lost 6 bases, with 16 bases spanning the gap. The CDR3 is made up of 14 amino acids. CDR3 in amino acids: CASSPVPGWDGYTF. In DNA, the CDR3 is TGTGCCAGCAGCCCGGTTCCAGGGTGGGATGGCTACACCTTC.

The chain has TRBV7-2 and TRBJ1-2; a possible D gene is TRBD1 (6 bases). Germline V lookup: CDR1 SGHTA, CDR2 FQGNSA. This CDR3 is 13 amino acids long. V dropped 7 bases and J dropped 8 bases, with 17 bases sitting between them. Here the CDR3 DNA reads TGTGCCAGCACCCTAGAGGGGGGGAGGGGCTACACCTTC. Translated, it gives CASTLEGGRGYTF. The whole variable domain, filled in from reference TRBV7-2 and TRBJ1-2, reads GAGVSQSPSNKVTEKGKDVELRCDPISGHTALYWYRQSLGQGLEFLIYFQGNSAPDKSGLPSDRFSAERTGGSVSTLTIQRTQQEDSAVYLCASTLEGGRGYTFGSGTRLTVV.

The chain joins TRBV7-2 to TRBJ1-5; 10 bases are shared with TRBD1. After removal of 4 bases from V and 7 bases from J, the junction contained 10 bases not matched to a gene. The CDR3 loop spans 16 amino acids. Germline assignment: CDR1 SGHTA and CDR2 FQGNSA. CDR3 in amino acids: CASSSDRGRPGQPQHF. DNA of the CDR3: TGTGCCAGCAGCTCAGACAGGGGGCGCCCGGGGCAGCCCCAGCATTTT.

V usage is TRBV30 and J usage is TRBJ1-1; tentatively, D is TRBD1 (6 bases). This CDR3 contains 12 residues. Germline CDR1 and CDR2: GTSNPN and SVGIG (reference sequence). This CDR3 reads CAGGAWGTEAFF. The DNA for the CDR3 is TGTGCGGGGGGGGCCTGGGGCACTGAAGCTTTCTTT.

The rearrangement links TRBV2 to TRBJ2-7; 13 nucleotides align to TRBD2. The CDR3 extends over 14 amino acids. Germline trimming cut 10 bases from V and 3 bases from J; bases unmatched to any gene: 6. Per germline, CDR1 SNHLY and CDR2 FYNNEI. The CDR3 bases are TGTGCCAACCGGAGGACTAGCGGGAGCTACGAGCAGTACTTC. Translating it yields CANRRTSGSYEQYF.

The rearrangement joins TRBV7-9 to TRBJ2-7; the match to TRBD2 covers 13 bases. There are 17 residues in the CDR3. Germline CDR1 reads SEHNR; CDR2 reads FQNEAQ (reference sequence). V trimming: 3 bases; J trimming: 7 bases; junction bases outside the gene matches: 12. The CDR3 protein is CASSLYTGLAGVEEQYF. Written as DNA, the CDR3 is TGTGCCAGCAGCTTGTATACCGGACTAGCGGGAGTAGAGGAGCAGTACTTC. The variable domain in full, with the rest retrieved from reference TRBV7-9 and TRBJ2-7, is DTGVSQNPRHKITKRGQNVTFRCDPISEHNRLYWYRQTLGQGPEFLTYFQNEAQLEKSRLLSDRFSAERPKGSFSTLEIQRTEQGDSAMYLCASSLYTGLAGVEEQYFGPGTRLTVT.

V gene TRBV4-2 combines with J gene TRBJ2-1; a weak D match, TRBD1 (6 bases). The CDR3 extends over 15 amino acids. The V end lost 3 bases, the J end lost 5 bases, and 14 bases lay between the germline ends. From germline, CDR1 is LGHNA and CDR2 YNFKEQ. The CDR3 bases are TGTGCCAGCAGCCAGAGGCAGGGGCTTGACAATGAGCAGTTCTTC. Its protein product is CASSQRQGLDNEQFF.

The DNA of the CDR3 is TGTGCCAGCAGCGCAAGCCGGGGAGGATATGGCTACACCTTC. Amino acids: CASSASRGGYGYTF. The chain links TRBV7-2 to TRBJ1-2; D is unresolved. Deletions cut 5 bases from V and 5 bases from J, with 15 bases between. The germline V gene encodes CDR1 SGHTA and CDR2 FQGNSA. The CDR3 covers 14 residues. Together with reference TRBV7-2 and TRBJ1-2, the CDR3 gives the full variable domain: GAGVSQSPSNKVTEKGKDVELRCDPISGHTALYWYRQSLGQGLEFLIYFQGNSAPDKSGLPSDRFSAERTGGSVSTLTIQRTQQEDSAVYLCASSASRGGYGYTFGSGTRLTVV.

The chain recombines TRBV4-3 with TRBJ2-2; D may be TRBD1 (6 bases). Germline V gene lookup returns CDR1 LGHNA and CDR2 YSLEER. The length of the CDR3 is 16 residues. The ends were cut back, 0 bases at V and 4 bases at J, with 12 bases in the middle. CDR3 bases: TGCGCCAGCAGCCAAGATACAGGGTTGGCCACCGGGGAGCTGTTTTTT. Amino acids: CASSQDTGLATGELFF.

This chain uses TRBV28 with TRBJ1-4, with 7 bases matching TRBD1. This CDR3 has 15 residues. From germline, CDR1 is MDHEN and CDR2 SYDVKM. V gave up 4 bases and J gave up 4 bases; unmatched junction bases: 6. The CDR3 bases are TGTGCCAGCAGTTACCGACAGGGATATAATGAAAAACTGTTTTTT. This gives the protein CASSYRQGYNEKLFF.

The chain employs TRBV6-4 and TRBJ1-4; 7 bases align to TRBD1. Germline lookup yields CDR1 MRHNA and CDR2 SNTAGT. After removal of 3 bases from V and 6 bases from J, the junction contained 16 bases not matched to a gene. This CDR3 is 18 amino acids long. The chain's CDR3 is CASSDQTSRSGQHEKLFF. CDR3 sequence (DNA): TGTGCCAGCAGTGATCAAACTAGTCGATCGGGACAGCATGAAAAACTGTTTTTT.

This chain uses TRBV4-3 with TRBJ2-4; 8 bases are shared with TRBD2. V lost 4 bases, J lost 3 bases, and 11 bases stayed unmatched. Per germline, CDR1 LGHNA and CDR2 YSLEER. The length of the CDR3 is 17 residues. The CDR3 region is CASSPLAGLLGKNIQYF. CDR3 DNA sequence: TGCGCCAGCAGCCCGCTAGCGGGCTTATTGGGCAAAAACATTCAGTACTTC.

The chain is built from TRBV20-1 and TRBJ1-1; D gene uncertain. The CDR3 sequence is 11 residues long. Germline-derived CDR1 and CDR2 are DFQATT and SNEGSKA (reference sequence). V lost 5 bases to trimming and J lost 6 bases, with 10 bases between them. DNA of the CDR3: TGCAGTGCTCGGGAAAGTTCTGAAGCTTTCTTT. Protein sequence: CSARESSEAFF.

This chain connects TRBV9 to TRBJ2-5, with 13 nucleotides matching TRBD2. Unmatched junction bases numbered 7, after V lost 3 bases and J lost 5 bases. Germline lookup yields CDR1 SGDLS and CDR2 YYNGEE. The CDR3 runs 16 residues. The DNA for the CDR3 is TGTGCCAGCAGCGGGGGGGGACTAGCGGGAACTGAGACCCAGTACTTC. This encodes CASSGGGLAGTETQYF.

This chain connects TRBV28 to TRBJ2-7, with 9 bases matching TRBD1. The CDR3 is 14 residues long. The junction had 8 bases not matched to a gene; V was cut back by 7 bases and J by 4 bases. Germline V gives CDR1 MDHEN, CDR2 SYDVKM. CDR3 protein: CASTRDRVAYEQYF. The CDR3 coding sequence is TGTGCCAGCACGCGGGACAGGGTCGCTTACGAGCAGTACTTC.

This rearrangement joins TRBV4-2 to TRBJ2-7; the match to TRBD1 covers 9 bases. The CDR3 spans 14 residues. Germline lookup yields CDR1 LGHNA and CDR2 YNFKEQ. V dropped 2 bases and J dropped 3; count of bases not matched to a gene: 2. The CDR3 DNA reads as TGTGCCAGCAGCCAACCGGGACAGGGCTACGAGCAGTACTTC. It translates to CASSQPGQGYEQYF.